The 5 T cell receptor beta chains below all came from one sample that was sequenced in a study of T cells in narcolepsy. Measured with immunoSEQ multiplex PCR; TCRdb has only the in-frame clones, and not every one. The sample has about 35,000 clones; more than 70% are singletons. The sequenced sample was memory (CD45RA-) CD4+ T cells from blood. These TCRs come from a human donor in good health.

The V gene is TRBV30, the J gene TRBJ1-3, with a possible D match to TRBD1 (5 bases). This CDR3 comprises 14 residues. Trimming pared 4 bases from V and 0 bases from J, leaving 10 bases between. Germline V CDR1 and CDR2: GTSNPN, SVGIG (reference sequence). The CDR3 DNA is TGTGCCTGGATGAGACAGTACTCTGGAAACACCATATATTTT. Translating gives CAWMRQYSGNTIYF.

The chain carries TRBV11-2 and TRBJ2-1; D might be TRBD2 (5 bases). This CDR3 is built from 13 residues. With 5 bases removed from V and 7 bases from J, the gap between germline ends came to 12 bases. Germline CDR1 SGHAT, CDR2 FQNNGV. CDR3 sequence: CASSTRRGNEQFF. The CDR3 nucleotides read TGTGCCAGCAGCACCCGTCGGGGAAATGAGCAGTTCTTC.

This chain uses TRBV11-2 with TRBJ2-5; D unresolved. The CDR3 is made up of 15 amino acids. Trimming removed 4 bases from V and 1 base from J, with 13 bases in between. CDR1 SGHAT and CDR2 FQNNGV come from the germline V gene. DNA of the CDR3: TGTGCCAGCAGCTCCCCAAACATGGGCCAAGAGACCCAGTACTTC. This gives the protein CASSSPNMGQETQYF.

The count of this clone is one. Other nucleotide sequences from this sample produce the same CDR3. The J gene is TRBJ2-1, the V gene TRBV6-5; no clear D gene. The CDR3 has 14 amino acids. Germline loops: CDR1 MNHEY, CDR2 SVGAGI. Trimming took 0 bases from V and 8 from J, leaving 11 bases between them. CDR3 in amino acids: CASSYSYRSDEQFF. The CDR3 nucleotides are TGTGCCAGCAGTTACTCATATCGGAGCGATGAGCAGTTCTTC.

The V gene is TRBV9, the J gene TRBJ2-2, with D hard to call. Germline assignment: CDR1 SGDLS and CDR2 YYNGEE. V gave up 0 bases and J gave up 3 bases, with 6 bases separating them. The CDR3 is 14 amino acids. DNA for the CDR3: TGTGCCAGCAGCGTAGGGGCAGACACCGGGGAGCTGTTTTTT. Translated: CASSVGADTGELFF.